This TCR beta chain was retrieved from a study of early T cells in non-severe SARS-CoV-2 infection. Study information: Sequencing was performed on bulk RNA from unsorted whole blood, leaving chains unpaired.

This CDR3 has 14 residues. Germline CDR1 is DFQATT and CDR2 is SNEGSKA (reference sequence). Losses at the gene ends were 3 bases for V and 4 bases for J; bases not matched to a gene: 6. Findings of the study overall: VDJdb matching favored anti-spike CD8 responses, missing private and CD4 specificities.

Individual cDNA molecules received unique molecular identifiers during library preparation. TCRdb re-called the 5' RACE reads through MiXCR, storing one row per CDR3 protein. The table includes approximately 70,000 distinct CDR3 sequences, about 10% detected once. With respect to this clonotype: Antigen specificity is unknown.

The V call is TRBV20-1, the J call TRBJ1-1, with 9 bases fitting TRBD1. The specimen comprised whole blood, sampled at baseline. This receptor was taken from an adult who was a healthcare worker with PCR-confirmed SARS-CoV-2 infection or an uninfected control (not recorded which). In nucleotides, the CDR3 is TGCAGTGCTAGCGGGACAGGGTCGGGCACTGAAGCTTTCTTT. It encodes CSASGTGSGTEAFF.